The sequence of this T cell receptor (beta chain) was determined in a study of early T cells in non-severe SARS-CoV-2 infection. The TCR library protocol was used to attach unique molecular identifiers. These identifiers were attached to individual cDNA molecules. MiXCR, applied by TCRdb to the 5' RACE reads, yields one record per CDR3 protein. The repertoire consists of 85,000 to 90,000 distinct CDR3 sequences, with approximately 14% occurring once and the leading ten covering 6% to 7.5%. The sequencing sample was made of whole blood. The receptor's source is an adult who was a healthcare worker with PCR-confirmed SARS-CoV-2 infection or an uninfected control (not recorded which).

This CDR3 is CASSPDHGGTEAFF. CDR3 nucleotide sequence: TGTGCCAGCAGCCCCGACCACGGGGGAACTGAAGCTTTCTTT. The J gene is TRBJ1-1, the V gene TRBV7-8; tentative D call: TRBD1 (5 bases). The CDR3 loop spans 14 amino acids. V shed 5 bases and J shed 5 bases, with 15 bases lying between them. The germline V gene has CDR1 SGHVS and CDR2 FQNEAQ.